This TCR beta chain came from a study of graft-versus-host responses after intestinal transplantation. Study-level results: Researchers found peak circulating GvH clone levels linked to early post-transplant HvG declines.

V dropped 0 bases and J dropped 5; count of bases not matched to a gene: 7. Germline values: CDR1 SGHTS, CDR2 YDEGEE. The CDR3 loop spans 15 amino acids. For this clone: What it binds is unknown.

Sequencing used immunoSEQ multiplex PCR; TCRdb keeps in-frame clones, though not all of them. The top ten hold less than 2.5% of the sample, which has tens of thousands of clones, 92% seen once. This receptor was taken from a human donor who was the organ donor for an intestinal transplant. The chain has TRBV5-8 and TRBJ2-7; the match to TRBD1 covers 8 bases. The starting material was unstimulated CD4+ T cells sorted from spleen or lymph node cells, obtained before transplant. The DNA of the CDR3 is TGTGCCAGCAGCTTGGCCGGTCAGGGGGCTGACGAGCAGTACTTC. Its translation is CASSLAGQGADEQYF.